This record concerns one T cell receptor (beta chain) sequence. This table comes from immunoSEQ multiplex PCR, and its TCRdb copy is limited to in-frame clones, with some not included. The sample carries about 40,000 clones, approximately 81% recorded once. This sample is part of a study of PD-1 blockade in mismatch repair-deficient tumors. Study as a whole: All were previously treated, progressing patients with eleven to twelve mismatch repair-deficient cancer types.

The germline CDR1 and CDR2 sequences are SEHNR and FQNEAQ (reference sequence). The CDR3 is 13 amino acids. V lost 1 base and J 6 bases, leaving 6 bases between the germline ends. The TCR comes from an adult with mismatch repair-deficient cancer. This chain connects TRBV7-9 to TRBJ2-2; D remains unclear. Material: peripheral blood, obtained roughly 76 weeks after starting pembrolizumab. For the CDR3, the DNA is TGTGCCAGCAGCTTAGTTCATGCCGGGGAGCTGTTTTTT. This encodes CASSLVHAGELFF.